A selection of T cell receptor beta chains follows, all from one sample in a study of response to subunit inactivated influenza vaccine. Each CDR3 protein gets one entry after TCRdb re-called the RT-PCR reads with MiXCR. Of 750,000 to 850,000 distinct CDR3 sequences in the sample, around 18% were seen once. Sequenced material: PBMCs from blood, taken approximately 5 days after vaccination. These receptor sequences come from a man aged 50 or older who received an inactivated influenza vaccine. CDR3s include the opening cysteine and the closing phenylalanine or tryptophan. The D gene is left open where the match is weak. Clone size is given for some rows only: seen once, a few or many times, or a class if the clone is expanded.

V	D	J	size	DNA	CDR3
TRBV7-2	-	TRBJ1-5	many	TGTGCCAGCAGCTTAGAGAGGGGTTCCGGCAATCAGCCCCAGCATTTT	CASSLERGSGNQPQHF
TRBV28	-	TRBJ2-5	-	TGTGCCAGCAGTCCTCTGCGCCAGGGAAGCTTGTCGGAGACCCAGTACTTC	CASSPLRQGSLSETQYF
TRBV20-1	-	TRBJ2-7	-	TGCAGTGCCGCCGCAACAGTTTCAGGCGAGCAGTACTTC	CSAAATVSGEQYF
TRBV4-1	-	TRBJ2-7	-	TGCGCCAGCAGCCAAGTGACGGGGGCCGCCTACGAGCAGTACTTC	CASSQVTGAAYEQYF
TRBV3-1	-	TRBJ2-7	few	TGTGCCAGCAGCCAAGCGGGGTCAGCCTACGAGCAGTACTTC	CASSQAGSAYEQYF
TRBV7-3	-	TRBJ2-5	-	TGTGCCAGCAGCCTGACCCCGGTGGAGACCCAGTACTTC	CASSLTPVETQYF
TRBV15	-	TRBJ2-1	few	TGTGCCACCCGGTCGTCCTACAATGAGCAGTTCTTC	CATRSSYNEQFF
TRBV11-2	-	TRBJ2-3	few	TGTGCCAGCAGCCCCGCCCGGGCGGCAGATACGCAGTATTTT	CASSPARAADTQYF
TRBV7-2	-	TRBJ2-7	few	TGTGCCAGCACCCTGTATGTCCAGGGCCGGCACGAGCAGTACTTC	CASTLYVQGRHEQYF
TRBV9	TRBD2	TRBJ2-3	-	TGTGCCAGCAGCGTAGGCTTGGAGCGGGGGTTCACTGATACGCAGTATTTT	CASSVGLERGFTDTQYF
TRBV3-1	-	TRBJ2-7	-	TGTGCCAGCAGCCAAGAAGGCATGGTGGCTGAGCAGTACTTC	CASSQEGMVAEQYF
TRBV9	TRBD2	TRBJ2-1	-	TGTGCCAGCAGCGTAGATCCCACTAGCGTGAATGAGCAGTTCTTC	CASSVDPTSVNEQFF
TRBV4-2	-	TRBJ1-1	-	TGTGCCAGCAGCCCGGGACGCATTGACTCATCAAACACTGAAGCTTTCTTT	CASSPGRIDSSNTEAFF
TRBV5-1	-	TRBJ1-3	-	TGCGCCAGCAGCTTGGTGGGAGACACCATATATTTT	CASSLVGDTIYF
TRBV7-2	TRBD1	TRBJ1-1	few	TGTGCCAGCAGCGGAGGGGGCTGGGACACTGAAGCTTTCTTT	CASSGGGWDTEAFF
TRBV5-1	TRBD2	TRBJ2-3	-	TGCGCCAGCAGCTTTGGACTAGCGGGGCAAGATACGCAGTATTTT	CASSFGLAGQDTQYF
TRBV20-1	-	TRBJ2-7	many	TGCAGTGCCAACGACTACGAGCAGTACTTC	CSANDYEQYF
TRBV12-3/TRBV12-4	TRBD1	TRBJ2-1	-	TGTGCCAGCAGACCGGGACAGACCCTCAATGAGCAGTTCTTC	CASRPGQTLNEQFF
TRBV27	-	TRBJ2-3	few	TGTGCCAGCAGTCAAGACTATAGCGCAGATACGCAGTATTTT	CASSQDYSADTQYF
TRBV20-1	TRBD1	TRBJ1-1	-	TGCAGTGCTTCCCGACAGGGACCGAACACTGAAGCTTTCTTT	CSASRQGPNTEAFF
TRBV11-2	TRBD1	TRBJ2-2	-	TGTGCCAGCGGCGACAGGGCCGGGGAGCTGTTTTTT	CASGDRAGELFF
TRBV12-3/TRBV12-4	-	TRBJ1-6	many	TGTGCCAGCAGTTTCAGGGACCCTCTATCCCTCCACTTT	CASSFRDPLSLHF
TRBV7-9	-	TRBJ2-5	few	TGTGCCAGCAGCTTAGCCGTCAGGGGCGGCGAGACCCAGTACTTC	CASSLAVRGGETQYF
TRBV29-1	-	TRBJ2-1	few	TGCAGCGTTCTAAGTGCCAGGGGACCGCCCAATGAGCAGTTCTTC	CSVLSARGPPNEQFF
TRBV5-1	-	TRBJ2-7	few	TGCGCCAGCAGCTTTGGAGCGGGCGGCTCCTACGAGCAGTACTTC	CASSFGAGGSYEQYF
TRBV20-1	TRBD2	TRBJ2-1	-	TGCAGTGCCCTTCGGGAAAGCGGGACGTACAATGAGCAGTTCTTC	CSALRESGTYNEQFF
TRBV5-1	-	TRBJ1-1	-	TGCGCCAGCAGCTGGCAGGGGATGAACACTGAAGCTTTCTTT	CASSWQGMNTEAFF
TRBV6-2/TRBV6-3	TRBD1	TRBJ2-5	few	TGTGCCAGCAGTTATACCGGACAGGCTGTAGGGACCCAGTACTTC	CASSYTGQAVGTQYF
TRBV24-1	-	TRBJ1-2	many	TGTGCCACCAGTGATTTACAGGGATTCTATGGCTACACCTTC	CATSDLQGFYGYTF
TRBV5-1	-	TRBJ2-2	many	TGCGCCAGCAGCGGGGGGACGGGCGCGAACACCGGGGAGCTGTTTTTT	CASSGGTGANTGELFF
TRBV20-1	TRBD2	TRBJ2-1	-	TGCAGTGCTAGAGGAGGGACTAGCGGGGGGGCTCCCTACAATGAGCAGTTCTTC	CSARGGTSGGAPYNEQFF
TRBV7-3	TRBD2	TRBJ2-1	-	TGTGCCAGCAGCTTAACAAGGGCGGGAGATTACTATGAGCAGTTCTTC	CASSLTRAGDYYEQFF
TRBV7-7	TRBD1	TRBJ2-3	-	TGTGCCAGCAGCCCCGACAGGGCCGCAGATACGCAGTATTTT	CASSPDRAADTQYF
TRBV19	-	TRBJ1-6	-	TGTGCCAGTAGAGAAGGGGGTAATTCACCCCTCCACTTT	CASREGGNSPLHF
TRBV20-1	TRBD1	TRBJ1-1	-	TGCAGTGCTAGACGGGACAGGAAAGAAGCTTTCTTT	CSARRDRKEAFF
TRBV4-3	TRBD2	TRBJ2-7	-	TGCGCCAGCAGCCAAGGCCTGACCGGGAGGACCTACGAGCAGTACTTC	CASSQGLTGRTYEQYF
TRBV6-2/TRBV6-3	TRBD2	TRBJ2-4	few	TGTGCCAGCAGAGGCGGGAGGTTTCCCAAAAACATTCAGTACTTC	CASRGGRFPKNIQYF
TRBV7-2	-	TRBJ1-4	few	TGTGCCAGCAGCAGGGGACCGACGAATGAAAAACTGTTTTTT	CASSRGPTNEKLFF
TRBV5-1	TRBD1	TRBJ2-7	-	TGCGCCAGCAGCTTCGACAGGGCCCACGAGCAGTACTTC	CASSFDRAHEQYF
TRBV4-3	-	TRBJ2-2	-	TGCGCCAGCAGCCAAGATTGGCTAGCGAACACCGGGGAGCTGTTTTTT	CASSQDWLANTGELFF
TRBV5-5	-	TRBJ1-1	-	TGTGCCAGCAGCTTGCATGCAAACACTGAAGCTTTCTTT	CASSLHANTEAFF
TRBV2	-	TRBJ1-5	-	TGTGCCAGCAGGTCGGCAGGGGTTCAGCCCCAGCATTTT	CASRSAGVQPQHF
TRBV28	TRBD2	TRBJ2-1	many	TGTGCCAGCAGATTAGCGGGAGGCTTTGAGCAGTTCTTC	CASRLAGGFEQFF
TRBV19	-	TRBJ1-2	few	TGTGCCAGTAATGGGTGGCATGGCTACACCTTC	CASNGWHGYTF
TRBV11-2	TRBD2	TRBJ2-1	few	TGTGCCAGCAGGCCCCCACTAGCGGGTACCCACAATGAGCAGTTCTTC	CASRPPLAGTHNEQFF
TRBV20-1	-	TRBJ2-1	-	TGCAGTGCCACCCCCCTTAGGGGCAATGAGCAGTTCTTC	CSATPLRGNEQFF